This T cell receptor beta chain was obtained from a study of cytomegalovirus exposure and HLA in healthy donors. Study summary: Ancestry clustering placed around 80% of more than 350 genotyped donors in the Caucasian-associated cluster.

13 Jbeta primers and 60 Vbeta primers were used for the PCR. The protocol was immunoSEQ multiplex PCR, while the TCRdb copy is restricted to in-frame clones and leaves out a portion. The table records 150,000 to 200,000 clones, roughly 74% of them present only once. Findings of the study overall: Per a prior analysis, the majority of TCR beta V segments were productive roughly 87% or roughly 30% of the time.

The table lists this clone with a few counts. Its antigen is still unknown. Samples came from healthy bone marrow donors. The CDR3 length is 14 residues. With V trimmed by 8 bases and J by 5 bases, 8 bases remained unmatched. Germline V CDR1 and CDR2: SNHLY, FYNNEI. This clonotype was sampled from a woman in her 30s in good health and CMV-seropositive. The chain employs TRBV2 and TRBJ1-1; TRBD1 matches at 10 bases. The sample taken for sequencing was PBMCs. The CDR3 sequence: CASASTGGVTEAFF. The CDR3 DNA is TGTGCCAGCGCATCGACAGGGGGCGTTACTGAAGCTTTCTTT.